What follows are 10 T cell receptor beta chains derived from one specimen sequenced in a study of graft-versus-host responses after intestinal transplantation. TCRdb keeps only in-frame clones here, not all; method: immunoSEQ multiplex PCR. Of roughly 90,000 clones in the sample, about nine tenths are singletons; the top ten hold roughly 0.3%. These TCRs are of unknown antigen specificity. Sample: unstimulated CD4+ T cells sorted from spleen or lymph node cells, taken before transplant. The receptors come from a human donor who was the organ donor for an intestinal transplant.

V is TRBV30 and J is TRBJ2-7, with TRBD2 as a possible D gene (5 bases). V was pared by 0 bases and J by 0 bases, with 18 bases between. The length of the CDR3 is 17 residues. Germline lookup yields CDR1 GTSNPN and CDR2 SVGIG (reference sequence). The CDR3 sequence: CAWSVRGIGGRSYEQYF. Here the CDR3 DNA reads TGTGCCTGGAGTGTACGCGGTATCGGAGGCCGCTCCTACGAGCAGTACTTC.

The gene calls are TRBV6-1 and TRBJ2-2; 15 bases agree with TRBD2. The CDR3 has 17 residues. Germline assignment: CDR1 MNHNS and CDR2 SASEGT. V shed 4 bases, J shed 4 bases, and the junction held 4 bases outside the gene matches. The DNA for the CDR3 is TGTGCCAGCAGTGCCCGGACTAGCGGGAGGGCCACCGGGGAGCTGTTTTTT. It translates to CASSARTSGRATGELFF.

As concerns this clone: The sample has other DNA sequences that encode this CDR3 too. The chain carries TRBV6-1 and TRBJ1-5; the D gene is possibly TRBD1 (6 bases). CDR3 length: 14 amino acids. Germline-derived CDR1 and CDR2 are MNHNS and SASEGT. Trimming cost V 2 bases and J 4 bases, with 9 bases left between them. The CDR3 coding sequence is TGTGCCAGCAGTGAACAGGGGTTTAATCAGCCCCAGCATTTT. Residues: CASSEQGFNQPQHF.

DNA of the CDR3: TGTGCCAGCAGCCGGGGAGCGGCAAGCTCCTACAATGAGCAGTTCTTC. This sequence encodes CASSRGAASSYNEQFF. This chain connects TRBV7-2 to TRBJ2-1; D is perhaps TRBD2 (5 bases). This CDR3 spans 16 amino acids. Between the trimmed V and J ends, which lost 5 bases and 0 bases, there was a span of 14 bases. Per the germline V gene, CDR1 is SGHTA and CDR2 is FQGNSA.

This CDR3 reads CASSLGLAGGWDEQFF. CDR3 DNA sequence: TGCGCCAGCAGCTTGGGACTAGCGGGAGGGTGGGATGAGCAGTTCTTC. The chain uses TRBV5-1 and TRBJ2-1; 14 nucleotides align to TRBD2. The CDR3 runs to 16 residues. From germline, CDR1 is SGHRS and CDR2 YFSETQ. With V trimmed by 0 bases and J by 8 bases, 4 bases remained unmatched.

CDR3 sequence reads: CASRRFRGTGGPYGNQPQHF. Here the CDR3 DNA reads TGTGCCAGCAGAAGATTTAGAGGGACAGGGGGCCCGTATGGCAATCAGCCCCAGCATTTT. This chain joins TRBV28 and TRBJ1-5; 12 bases align to TRBD1. The germline V gene encodes CDR1 MDHEN and CDR2 SYDVKM. V was pared by 6 bases and J by 2 bases, with 17 bases of the junction left unmatched. The CDR3 is 20 amino acids.

V is TRBV5-4 and J is TRBJ2-3; perhaps TRBD2 as D (6 bases). Germline assignment: CDR1 SGHNT and CDR2 YYREEE (reference sequence). The CDR3 runs to 16 residues. V shed 4 bases and J shed 0 bases, with 15 bases lying between them. The CDR3 DNA reads TGTGCCAGCAGCCCTATCGGAGGGGCGAGCACAGATACGCAGTATTTT. This sequence encodes CASSPIGGASTDTQYF.

CDR3 in amino acids: CASSQRLAAYNEQFF. The CDR3 coding sequence is TGTGCCAGCAGCCAGCGACTAGCGGCCTACAATGAGCAGTTCTTC. The chain recombines TRBV7-8 with TRBJ2-1, with TRBD2 matching 9 bases. From germline, CDR1 is SGHVS and CDR2 FQNEAQ. CDR3 length: 15 residues. With 5 bases clipped from V and 2 bases from J, the junction kept 4 bases outside the gene matches.

The chain employs TRBV12-5 and TRBJ2-7; D is possibly TRBD2 (5 bases). Trimming pared 3 bases from V and 7 bases from J, leaving 13 bases between. This CDR3 has 13 amino acids. The germline gives CDR1 LGHNT, CDR2 FRNRAP. The CDR3 region has the DNA TGTGCTAGTGGTTTTCGACCCGGGGAAGAGCAGTACTTC. It yields the protein CASGFRPGEEQYF.

This clone showed up just a few times. This rearrangement joins TRBV30 to TRBJ1-4; D not resolved. CDR1 GTSNPN and CDR2 SVGIG come from the germline V gene (reference sequence). There are 14 residues in the CDR3. The V and J ends lost 3 bases and 4 bases respectively, with 12 bases between them. In DNA, the CDR3 is TGTGCCTGGAGAACAGAGGGATATAATGAAAAACTGTTTTTT. Translating it yields CAWRTEGYNEKLFF.